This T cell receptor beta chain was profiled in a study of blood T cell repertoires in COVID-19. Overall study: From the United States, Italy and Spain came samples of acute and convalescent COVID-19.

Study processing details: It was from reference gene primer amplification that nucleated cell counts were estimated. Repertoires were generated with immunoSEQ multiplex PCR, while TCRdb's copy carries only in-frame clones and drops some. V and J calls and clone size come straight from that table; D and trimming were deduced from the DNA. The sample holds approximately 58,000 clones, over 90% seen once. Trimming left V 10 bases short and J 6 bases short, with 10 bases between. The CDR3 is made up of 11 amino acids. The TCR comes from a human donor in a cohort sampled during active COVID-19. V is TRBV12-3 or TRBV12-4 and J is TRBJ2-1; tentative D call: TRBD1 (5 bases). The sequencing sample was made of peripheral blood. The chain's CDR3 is CATARGNEQFF. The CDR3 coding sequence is TGTGCCACCGCTAGGGGCAATGAGCAGTTCTTC.